The next 8 T cell receptor beta chains were all read from a single sample in a study of CD8+ T cells in alopecia areata (dated by TCRdb to the late 2010s). Preparation of the library involved the immunoSEQ multiplex PCR assay. RNA was extracted from all samples and reverse transcribed into cDNA, which served as template for TCR sequencing. Entries here come from immuneACCESS through TCRdb and include only in-frame sequences with V and J called. Some clones fail to appear in such tables; in the studies checked, an unresolved V gene covers under half of the shortfall, and the cause of the remainder is unknown. Here the sample has roughly 150,000 clones; 55% occur a single time. Clones ranked in the top ten supply approximately 4.3% of the sample. The sequencing sample was made of CD4+ T cells sorted from blood. These receptors originate from a human donor in good health.

This rearrangement joins TRBV29-1 to TRBJ2-3, with D perhaps matching TRBD1 or TRBD2 (5 bases each). Germline V gene lookup returns CDR1 SQVTM and CDR2 ANQGSEA. The CDR3 is made up of 14 amino acids. The germline V and J ends were trimmed by 6 bases and 4 bases, with 17 bases remaining between them. CDR3 nucleotide sequence: TGCAGCGTCTCTCTCGGGGCCCTACCAGATACGCAGTATTTT. Amino acids: CSVSLGALPDTQYF.

The CDR3 here is CAWSVAGAQPQHF. CDR3 sequence (DNA): TGTGCCTGGAGTGTAGCCGGTGCCCAGCCCCAGCATTTT. The chain recombines TRBV30 with TRBJ1-5; D is uncertain. CDR3 length: 13 residues. Germline lookup yields CDR1 GTSNPN and CDR2 SVGIG (reference sequence). V was pared by 0 bases and J by 7 bases, with 10 bases between.

This clone was seen only a few times. The chain links TRBV29-1 to TRBJ2-1; a possible D gene is TRBD1 (5 bases). Germline V gene data show CDR1 as SQVTM and CDR2 as ANQGSEA. The CDR3 is 15 residues long. The V and J ends lost 4 bases and 0 bases respectively, with 13 bases between them. For the CDR3, the DNA is TGCAGCGTTGCCCTACAGGCGAGCTCCTACAATGAGCAGTTCTTC. Its translation: CSVALQASSYNEQFF.

V is TRBV2 and J is TRBJ1-5; no definite D call. The CDR3 sequence is 15 residues long. V gave up 4 bases and J gave up 0 bases, with 10 bases separating them. From germline, CDR1 is SNHLY and CDR2 FYNNEI. The CDR3, as DNA: TGTGCCAGCAGTGCCCTCGGGGTTAGCAATCAGCCCCAGCATTTT. Translated: CASSALGVSNQPQHF.

This chain uses TRBV29-1 with TRBJ1-1, with D tentatively TRBD1 (5 bases). The CDR3 is 14 residues long. CDR1 SQVTM and CDR2 ANQGSEA come from the germline V gene. V was pared by 4 bases and J by 0 bases, with 12 bases between. The CDR3 reads CSVVSQGMNTEAFF. In nucleotides, the CDR3 is TGCAGCGTTGTTTCCCAGGGAATGAACACTGAAGCTTTCTTT. Complete variable domain (other parts from reference TRBV29-1 and TRBJ1-1): SAVISQKPSRDICQRGTSLTIQCQVDSQVTMMFWYRQQPGQSLTLIATANQGSEATYESGFVIDKFPISRPNLTFSTLTVSNMSPEDSSIYLCSVVSQGMNTEAFFGQGTRLTVV.

The V and J genes are TRBV28 and TRBJ1-4, with D perhaps TRBD1 (5 bases). CDR1 MDHEN and CDR2 SYDVKM come from the germline V gene. With 4 bases removed from V and 5 bases from J, the gap between germline ends came to 11 bases. The CDR3 has 14 amino acids. The CDR3 here is CASSSRDQNEKLFF. The CDR3 nucleotides read TGTGCCAGCAGTTCGAGGGACCAGAATGAAAAACTGTTTTTT.

This clone was recorded only once. V and J are TRBV5-6 and TRBJ2-5; tentative D call: TRBD2 (6 bases). The germline CDR1 and CDR2 sequences are SGHDT and YYEEEE. Trimming stripped 4 bases from V and 1 base from J, with 14 bases between. The CDR3 loop spans 15 amino acids. DNA of the CDR3: TGTGCCAGCAGCAATCGAAAGCGGGCCCAAGAGACCCAGTACTTC. Its translation: CASSNRKRAQETQYF.

CDR3 protein: CASSRQGGETQYF. CDR3 bases: TGCGCCAGCAGCAGACAGGGTGGGGAGACCCAGTACTTC. V gene TRBV5-1 combines with J gene TRBJ2-5; 7 bases map to TRBD1. CDR1 and CDR2 from the germline V gene are SGHRS and YFSETQ. Losses at the gene ends were 4 bases for V and 5 bases for J; bases not matched to a gene: 5. The CDR3 totals 13 residues.